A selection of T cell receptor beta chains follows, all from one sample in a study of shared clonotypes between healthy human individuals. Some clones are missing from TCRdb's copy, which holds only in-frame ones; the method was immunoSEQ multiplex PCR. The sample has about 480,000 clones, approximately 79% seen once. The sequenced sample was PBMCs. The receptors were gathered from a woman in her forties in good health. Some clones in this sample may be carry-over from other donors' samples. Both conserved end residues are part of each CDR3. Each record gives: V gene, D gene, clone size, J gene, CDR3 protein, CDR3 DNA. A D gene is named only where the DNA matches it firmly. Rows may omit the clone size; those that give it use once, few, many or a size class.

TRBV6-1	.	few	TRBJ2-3	CASSSGGLSTDTQYF	TGTGCCAGCAGTTCCGGGGGGCTTAGCACAGATACGCAGTATTTT
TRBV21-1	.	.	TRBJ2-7	CASSKESGRGVYEQYF	TGTGCCAGCAGCAAAGAGAGCGGGAGAGGGGTTTACGAGCAGTACTTC
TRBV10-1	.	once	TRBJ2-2	CASSETIGGELFF	TGCGCCAGCAGTGAGACCATCGGCGGGGAGCTGTTTTTT
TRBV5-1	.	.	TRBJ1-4	CASSLGPGDEKLFF	TGCGCCAGCAGCTTGGGACCAGGGGATGAAAAACTGTTTTTT
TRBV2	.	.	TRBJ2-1	CASHSGLTNEQFF	TGTGCCAGCCACTCCGGGCTAACCAATGAGCAGTTCTTC
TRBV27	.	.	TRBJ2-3	CASSHRRLVVGIDTQYF	TGTGCCAGCAGCCACCGAAGACTAGTTGTGGGGATTGATACGCAGTATTTT
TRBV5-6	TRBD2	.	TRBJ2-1	CASTFGLAGANEQFF	TGTGCCAGCACCTTCGGACTAGCGGGAGCCAATGAGCAGTTCTTC
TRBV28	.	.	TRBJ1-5	CASTRPNQPQHF	TGTGCCAGCACCAGGCCTAATCAGCCCCAGCATTTT
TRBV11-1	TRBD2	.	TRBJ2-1	CASSDSGRAHNEQFF	TGTGCCAGCAGCGACAGCGGGAGGGCCCACAATGAGCAGTTCTTC
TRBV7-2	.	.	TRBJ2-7	CASREGLLSEQYF	TGTGCCAGCAGGGAGGGCCTTTTGTCCGAGCAGTACTTC
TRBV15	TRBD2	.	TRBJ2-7	CATSTGVSGRASSYEQYF	TGTGCCACCAGCACCGGCGTAAGCGGGAGGGCCTCGTCCTACGAGCAGTACTTC
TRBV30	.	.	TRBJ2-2	CAWSYRERNTGELFF	TGTGCCTGGAGTTACAGGGAAAGGAACACCGGGGAGCTGTTTTTT
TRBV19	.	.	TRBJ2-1	CASSIERVHNEQFF	TGTGCCAGTAGTATAGAGCGGGTGCACAATGAGCAGTTCTTC
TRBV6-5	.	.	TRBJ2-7	CASSPTGLHTYEQYF	TGTGCCAGCAGTCCAACGGGACTTCACACCTACGAGCAGTACTTC
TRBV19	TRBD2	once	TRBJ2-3	CASSSGRAFTDTQYF	TGTGCCAGTAGTAGCGGGAGGGCCTTCACAGATACGCAGTATTTT
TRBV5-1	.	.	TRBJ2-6	CASSLMGTGANVLTF	TGCGCCAGCAGCTTGATGGGAACTGGGGCCAACGTCCTGACTTTC
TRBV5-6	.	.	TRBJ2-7	CASSDTQGPYEQYF	TGTGCCAGCAGCGACACTCAGGGACCCTACGAGCAATACTTC
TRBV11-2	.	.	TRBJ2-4	CASSPRGGYKLAKNIQYF	TGTGCCAGCAGCCCCCGCGGAGGATATAAACTAGCCAAAAACATTCAGTACTTC
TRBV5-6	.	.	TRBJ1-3	CASSRKGAGNTIYF	TGTGCCAGCAGCAGGAAAGGGGCTGGAAACACCATATATTTT
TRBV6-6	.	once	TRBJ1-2	CASRIIRGHGYTF	TGTGCCAGCCGTATTATCCGGGGGCATGGCTACACCTTC
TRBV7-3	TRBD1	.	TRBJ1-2	CASSLTDRVGGYTF	TGTGCCAGCAGCTTAACGGACAGGGTGGGTGGCTACACCTTC
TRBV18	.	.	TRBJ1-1	CASSPPPGGEHTEAFF	TGTGCCAGCTCACCACCCCCGGGGGGCGAGCACACTGAAGCTTTCTTT
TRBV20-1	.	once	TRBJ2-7	CSARPSDQYF	TGCAGTGCCCGGCCTAGCGATCAGTACTTC